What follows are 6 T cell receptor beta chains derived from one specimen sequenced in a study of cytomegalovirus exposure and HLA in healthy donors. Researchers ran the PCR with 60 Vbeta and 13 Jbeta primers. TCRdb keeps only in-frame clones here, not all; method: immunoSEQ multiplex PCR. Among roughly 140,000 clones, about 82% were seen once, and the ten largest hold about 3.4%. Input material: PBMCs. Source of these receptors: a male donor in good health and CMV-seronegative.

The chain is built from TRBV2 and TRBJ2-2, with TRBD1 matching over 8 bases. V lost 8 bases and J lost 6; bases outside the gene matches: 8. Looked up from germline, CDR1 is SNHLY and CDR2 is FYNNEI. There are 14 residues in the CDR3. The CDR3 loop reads CASVGQGASGELFF. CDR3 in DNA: TGTGCCAGCGTCGGGCAGGGGGCCTCCGGGGAGCTGTTTTTT.

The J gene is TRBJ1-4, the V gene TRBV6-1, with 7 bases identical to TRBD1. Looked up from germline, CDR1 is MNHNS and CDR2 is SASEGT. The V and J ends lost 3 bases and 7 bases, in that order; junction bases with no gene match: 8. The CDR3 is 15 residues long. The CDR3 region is CASSDGGGQSEKLFF. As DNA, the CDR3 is TGTGCCAGCAGTGACGGAGGGGGCCAAAGTGAAAAACTGTTTTTT.

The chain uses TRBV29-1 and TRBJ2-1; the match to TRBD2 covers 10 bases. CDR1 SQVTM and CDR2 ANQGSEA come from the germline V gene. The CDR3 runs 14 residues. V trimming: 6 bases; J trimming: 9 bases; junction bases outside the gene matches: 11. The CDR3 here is CSVDLAGVRGEQFF. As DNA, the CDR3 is TGCAGCGTGGATCTAGCGGGGGTTCGTGGTGAGCAGTTCTTC.

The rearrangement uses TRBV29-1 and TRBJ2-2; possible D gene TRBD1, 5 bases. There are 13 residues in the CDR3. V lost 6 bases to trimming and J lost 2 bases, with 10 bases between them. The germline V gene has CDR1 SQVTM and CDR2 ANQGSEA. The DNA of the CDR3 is TGCAGCGTGACAGAGCCTAACACCGGGGAGCTGTTTTTT. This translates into CSVTEPNTGELFF.

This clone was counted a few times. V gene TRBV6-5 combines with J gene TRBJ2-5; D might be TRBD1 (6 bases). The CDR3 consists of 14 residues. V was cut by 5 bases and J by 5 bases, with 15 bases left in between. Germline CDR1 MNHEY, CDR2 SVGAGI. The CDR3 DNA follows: TGTGCCAGCAGTCCGACAGGCACGGGGGAGACCCAGTACTTC. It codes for CASSPTGTGETQYF.

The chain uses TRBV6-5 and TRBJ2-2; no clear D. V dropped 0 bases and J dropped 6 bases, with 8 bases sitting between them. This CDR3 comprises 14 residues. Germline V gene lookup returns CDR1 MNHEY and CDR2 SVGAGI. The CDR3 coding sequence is TGTGCCAGCAGTTACTCCGTGAGTCCCGGGGAGCTGTTTTTT. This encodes CASSYSVSPGELFF.